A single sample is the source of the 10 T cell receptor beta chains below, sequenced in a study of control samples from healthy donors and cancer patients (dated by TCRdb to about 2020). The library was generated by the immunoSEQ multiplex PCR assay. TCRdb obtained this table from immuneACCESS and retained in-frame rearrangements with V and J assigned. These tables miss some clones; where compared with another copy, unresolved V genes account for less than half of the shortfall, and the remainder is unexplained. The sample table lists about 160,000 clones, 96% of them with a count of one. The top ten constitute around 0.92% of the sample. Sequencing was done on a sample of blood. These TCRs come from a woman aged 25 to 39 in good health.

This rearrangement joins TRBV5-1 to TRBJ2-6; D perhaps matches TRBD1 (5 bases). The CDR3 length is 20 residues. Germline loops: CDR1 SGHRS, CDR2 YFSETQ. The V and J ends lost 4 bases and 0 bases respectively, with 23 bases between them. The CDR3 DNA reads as TGCGCCAGCAGCAGCCCGACGTCCAGGGCTCTTTCCTCTGGGGCCAACGTCCTGACTTTC. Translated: CASSSPTSRALSSGANVLTF.

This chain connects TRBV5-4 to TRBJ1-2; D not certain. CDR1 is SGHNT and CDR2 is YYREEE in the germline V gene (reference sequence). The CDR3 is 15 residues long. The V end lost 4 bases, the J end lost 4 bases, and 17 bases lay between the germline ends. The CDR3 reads CASSPSLDSRYGYTF. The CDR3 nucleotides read TGTGCCAGCAGCCCCTCCTTGGACTCCCGCTATGGCTACACCTTC.

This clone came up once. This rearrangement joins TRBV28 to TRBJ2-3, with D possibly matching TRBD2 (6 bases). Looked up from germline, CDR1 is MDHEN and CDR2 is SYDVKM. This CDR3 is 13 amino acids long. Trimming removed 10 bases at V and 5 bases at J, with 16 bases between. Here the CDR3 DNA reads TGTGCCACCGGGAGTGGCCGGTTAGATACGCAGTATTTT. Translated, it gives CATGSGRLDTQYF.

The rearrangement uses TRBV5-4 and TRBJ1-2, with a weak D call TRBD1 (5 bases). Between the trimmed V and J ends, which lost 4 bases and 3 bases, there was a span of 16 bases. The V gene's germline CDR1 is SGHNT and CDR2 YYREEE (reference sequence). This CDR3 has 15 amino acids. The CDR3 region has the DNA TGTGCCAGCAGCCCGAGAGCAGGGATTGACTATGGCTACACCTTC. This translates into CASSPRAGIDYGYTF.

The CDR3 bases are TGTGCCAGCAGGCTGACAGGGAGCACAGATACGCAGTATTTT. Residues: CASRLTGSTDTQYF. The chain links TRBV11-2 to TRBJ2-3; TRBD1 agrees at 7 bases. CDR1 and CDR2 from the germline V gene are SGHAT and FQNNGV. The CDR3 length is 14 residues. V lost 6 bases and J lost 0; bases outside the gene matches: 3.

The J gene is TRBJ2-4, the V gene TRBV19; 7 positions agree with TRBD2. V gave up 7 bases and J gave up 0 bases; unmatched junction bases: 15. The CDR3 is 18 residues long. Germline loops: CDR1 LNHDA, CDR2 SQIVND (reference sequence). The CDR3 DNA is TGTGCCAGTAAAGGTGGGAGGGTCGTGGCAAGAGCCAAAAACATTCAGTACTTC. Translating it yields CASKGGRVVARAKNIQYF. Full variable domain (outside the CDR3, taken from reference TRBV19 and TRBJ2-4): DGGITQSPKYLFRKEGQNVTLSCEQNLNHDAMYWYRQDPGQGLRLIYYSQIVNDFQKGDIAEGYSVSREKKESFPLTVTSAQKNPTAFYLCASKGGRVVARAKNIQYFGAGTRLSVL.

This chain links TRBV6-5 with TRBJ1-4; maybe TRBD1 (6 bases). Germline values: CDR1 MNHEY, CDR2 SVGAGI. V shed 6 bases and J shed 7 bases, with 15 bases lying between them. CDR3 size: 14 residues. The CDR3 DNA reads TGTGCCAGCAGCCCATTGGGGGCTCGTGAAAAACTGTTTTTT. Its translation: CASSPLGAREKLFF.

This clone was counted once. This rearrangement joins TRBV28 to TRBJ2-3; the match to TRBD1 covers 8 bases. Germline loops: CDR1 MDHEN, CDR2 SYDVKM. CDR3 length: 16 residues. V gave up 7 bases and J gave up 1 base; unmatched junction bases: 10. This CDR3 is CASNPSGTGRTDTQYF. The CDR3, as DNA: TGTGCCAGCAATCCCTCCGGGACAGGCCGCACAGATACGCAGTATTTT. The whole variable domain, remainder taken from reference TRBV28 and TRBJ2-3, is DVKVTQSSRYLVKRTGEKVFLECVQDMDHENMFWYRQDPGLGLRLIYFSYDVKMKEKGDIPEGYSVSREKKERFSLILESASTNQTSMYLCASNPSGTGRTDTQYFGPGTRLTVL.

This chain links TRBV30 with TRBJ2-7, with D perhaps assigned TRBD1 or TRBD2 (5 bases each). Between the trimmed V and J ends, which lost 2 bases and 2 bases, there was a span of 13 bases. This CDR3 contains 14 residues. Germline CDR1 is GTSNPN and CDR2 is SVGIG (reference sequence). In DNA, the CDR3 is TGTGCCTGGAGTATGAGGGGTTTCCCCTACGAGCAGTACTTC. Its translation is CAWSMRGFPYEQYF.

Here the CDR3 reads CASSPLTSGSIDEQFF. CDR3 bases: TGTGCCAGCAGCCCGCTGACTAGCGGGAGTATCGATGAGCAGTTCTTC. The chain recombines TRBV28 with TRBJ2-1; 12 nucleotides align to TRBD2. The CDR3 totals 16 residues. Germline CDR1 is MDHEN and CDR2 is SYDVKM. V lost 6 bases to trimming and J lost 8 bases; unmatched junction nucleotides: 11.